One sample yielded the 10 T cell receptor beta chains listed below, sequenced in a study of blood T cell repertoires in COVID-19 (dated by TCRdb to the early 2020s). Library generation was performed with the immunoSEQ multiplex PCR assay. TCRdb carries this immuneACCESS record with in-frame sequences only. Its versions omit some clonotypes, under half of them owing to an unresolved V gene in the studies checked, with the rest unexplained. In all, the sample holds more than 250,000 clones, and 70% to 90% of those were seen once. Together, the top ten hold under 7% of the sample. Sequencing used PBMCs or T cells enriched from blood (not recorded which). The receptors here all came from a woman aged 40 to 49 who had recovered from COVID-19.

This clone was counted between two and nine times. The chain is built from TRBV2 and TRBJ2-4; TRBD1 aligns across 7 bases. There are 12 residues in the CDR3. V shed 5 bases and J 6 bases; nucleotides not matched to a gene: 1. CDR1 and CDR2 (germline): SNHLY, FYNNEI. The CDR3 nucleotides read TGTGCCAGCAGTACAGGGGCAAACATTCAGTACTTC. Protein product: CASSTGANIQYF. The variable domain in full, completed from reference TRBV2 and TRBJ2-4, reads EPEVTQTPSHQVTQMGQEVILRCVPISNHLYFYWYRQILGQKVEFLVSFYNNEISEKSEIFDDQFSVERPDGSNFTLKIRSTKLEDSAMYFCASSTGANIQYFGAGTRLSVL.

The chain carries TRBV30 and TRBJ1-2, with D unresolved. Germline assignment: CDR1 GTSNPN and CDR2 SVGIG (reference sequence). The V gene lost 7 bases and the J gene lost 4 bases, with 13 bases spanning the gap. This CDR3 has 12 residues. This CDR3 reads CAFMEEPYGYTF. The CDR3 nucleotides are TGTGCCTTTATGGAGGAACCCTATGGCTACACCTTC.

V usage is TRBV11-2 and J usage is TRBJ2-1; 9 nucleotides align to TRBD1. Germline V CDR1 and CDR2: SGHAT, FQNNGV. V gave up 5 bases and J gave up 4 bases; unmatched junction bases: 6. The CDR3 has 15 residues. The CDR3 region has the DNA TGTGCCAGCAGCCCACAGGGGGCAGGGTACAATGAGCAGTTCTTC. The encoded protein is CASSPQGAGYNEQFF.

The V call is TRBV28, the J call TRBJ1-6, with TRBD1 as a possible D gene (5 bases). Trimming cost V 9 bases and J 8 bases, with 8 bases left between them. This CDR3 is 11 amino acids long. The germline gives CDR1 MDHEN, CDR2 SYDVKM. CDR3 loop: CASTTDSPLHF. For the CDR3, the DNA is TGTGCCAGTACGACAGATTCACCCCTCCACTTT. The variable domain in full, completed from reference TRBV28 and TRBJ1-6, reads DVKVTQSSRYLVKRTGEKVFLECVQDMDHENMFWYRQDPGLGLRLIYFSYDVKMKEKGDIPEGYSVSREKKERFSLILESASTNQTSMYLCASTTDSPLHFGNGTRLTVT.

CDR3 DNA sequence: TGTGCCAGCGCGCTCCGGACTAGCGGGAATGAGCAGTTCTTC. Translated, it gives CASALRTSGNEQFF. The chain recombines TRBV2 with TRBJ2-1; 11 bases map to TRBD2. Germline V gene data show CDR1 as SNHLY and CDR2 as FYNNEI. J was trimmed by 7 bases and V by 8 bases; bases with no gene match: 7. The CDR3 length is 14 residues.

This clone was seen a single time. The genes are TRBV27 and TRBJ1-1; tentative D call: TRBD1 (6 bases). This CDR3 spans 14 amino acids. CDR1 MNHEY and CDR2 SMNVEV come from the germline V gene (reference sequence). The V end lost 5 bases, the J end lost 0 bases, and 10 bases lay between the germline ends. CDR3 residues: CASSKGQMNTEAFF. CDR3 coding DNA: TGTGCCAGCAGTAAGGGACAAATGAACACTGAAGCTTTCTTT.

This chain joins TRBV14 and TRBJ1-5; D not certain. Per the germline V gene, CDR1 is SGHDN and CDR2 is FVKESK. Trimming removed 3 bases from V and 6 bases from J, with 9 bases in between. CDR3 length equals 13 residues. DNA for the CDR3: TGTGCCAGCAGCCAGGACTACGGTCAGCCCCAGCATTTT. Its protein product is CASSQDYGQPQHF.

This chain joins TRBV11-2 and TRBJ2-7; perhaps TRBD2 as D (7 bases). V was cut by 5 bases and J by 3 bases, with 11 bases left in between. Germline V CDR1 and CDR2: SGHAT, FQNNGV. This CDR3 has 13 amino acids. In nucleotides, the CDR3 is TGTGCCAGCAGCAAAGGGGGGGGCTACGAGCAGTACTTC. Residues: CASSKGGGYEQYF. The full variable domain, its missing parts supplied by reference TRBV11-2 and TRBJ2-7, is EAGVAQSPRYKIIEKRQSVAFWCNPISGHATLYWYQQILGQGPKLLIQFQNNGVVDDSQLPKDRFSAERLKGVDSTLKIQPAKLEDSAVYLCASSKGGGYEQYFGPGTRLTVT.

This sequence joins TRBV11-3 and TRBJ2-1; 10 positions agree with TRBD1. Per germline, CDR1 SGHNT and CDR2 YENEEA. The CDR3 spans 15 residues. V was clipped by 2 bases and J by 7 bases; unmatched bases: 5. CDR3 nucleotides: TGTGCCAGCAGCTTATCGGGACAGGGGTGGAATGAGCAGTTCTTC. Its translation is CASSLSGQGWNEQFF.

The chain links TRBV19 to TRBJ1-2; D remains ambiguous. Germline CDR1 reads LNHDA; CDR2 reads SQIVND (reference sequence). The CDR3 is made up of 13 amino acids. Between the trimmed V and J ends, which lost 3 bases and 2 bases, there was a span of 7 bases. The CDR3: CASSIDQNYGYTF. In DNA form, the CDR3 reads TGTGCCAGTAGTATTGATCAGAACTATGGCTACACCTTC.